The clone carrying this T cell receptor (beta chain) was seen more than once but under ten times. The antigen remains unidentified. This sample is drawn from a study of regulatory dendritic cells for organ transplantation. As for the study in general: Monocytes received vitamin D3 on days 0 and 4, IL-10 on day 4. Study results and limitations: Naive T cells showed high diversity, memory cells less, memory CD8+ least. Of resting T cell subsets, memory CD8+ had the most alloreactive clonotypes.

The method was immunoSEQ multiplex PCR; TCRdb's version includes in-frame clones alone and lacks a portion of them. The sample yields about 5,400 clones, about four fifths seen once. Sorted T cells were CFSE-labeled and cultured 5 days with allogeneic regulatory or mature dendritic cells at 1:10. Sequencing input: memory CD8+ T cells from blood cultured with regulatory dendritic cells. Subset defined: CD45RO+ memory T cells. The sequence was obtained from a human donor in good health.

The CDR3 DNA follows: TGTGCCAGCAGTTTAGGCTCGGCTTTTACGACTGAAGCTTTCTTT. It codes for CASSLGSAFTTEAFF. The V and J genes are TRBV27 and TRBJ1-1; the D is unclear. Germline lookup yields CDR1 MNHEY and CDR2 SMNVEV (reference sequence). Deletions cut 2 bases from V and 5 bases from J, with 15 bases between. There are 15 residues in the CDR3.